This TCR beta chain was found in a study of CD8+ T cells in alopecia areata. RNA was isolated and reverse transcribed to cDNA, the sequencing template. Produced via immunoSEQ multiplex PCR; TCRdb's table is partial and in-frame only. The repertoire holds roughly 220,000 clones, more than 60% seen once, with 0.95% to 1.5% in the top ten. Germline lookup yields CDR1 ENHRY and CDR2 SYGVKD. This CDR3 spans 15 amino acids. After removal of 11 bases from V and 0 bases from J, the junction contained 10 bases not matched to a gene. Indicated treatment: oral pan-JAK inhibitor, 5-10 mg twice daily. The receptor comes from a human donor with alopecia areata. This material consisted of CD4+ T cells sorted from blood, taken at approximately week 44, from a patient treated with tofacitinib. J is TRBJ2-1 and V is TRBV10-3; 7 bases match TRBD2. CDR3 DNA: TGTGCCTACGGGGAGGGTCCGAGCTCCTACAATGAGCAGTTCTTC. Translation gives CAYGEGPSSYNEQFF.